These 27 T cell receptor beta chains share one sample of origin, sequenced in a study of human T cells and chemical hapten exposure. Sample time point: pre-sensitization, week 0. Treatment noted: therapeutic diphenylcyclopropenone sensitization with weekly scalp DPC. One entry per CDR3 protein, called by TCRdb with MiXCR from the RACE reads. The sample lists fewer than 350,000 distinct CDR3 sequences, 7.7% occurring once. The material was whole blood, obtained in connection with sensitization to the hapten diphenylcyclopropenone (DPC). All receptors come from a man between 18 and 29 years old with alopecia areata. Some clones in this sample may be carry-over from other donors' samples.

This clonotype has just a few counts. The chain joins TRBV4-1 to TRBJ2-1; 7 bases are shared with TRBD2. This CDR3 region has 13 residues. After removal of 4 bases from V and 8 bases from J, the junction contained 5 bases not matched to a gene. The germline V gene has CDR1 MGHRA and CDR2 YSYEKL. As DNA, the CDR3 is TGCGCCAGCAGCCCAGCGGGGTCTCATGAGCAGTTCTTC. It specifies CASSPAGSHEQFF.

The chain couples TRBV4-3 to TRBJ1-1; possible D gene TRBD1, 5 bases. The CDR3 spans 14 residues. V was clipped by 0 bases and J by 6 bases, with 11 bases between them. Germline lookup yields CDR1 LGHNA and CDR2 YSLEER. As DNA, the CDR3 is TGCGCCAGCAGCCAAGATACAGGATTCGCTGAAGCTTTCTTT. Translation: CASSQDTGFAEAFF.

In its sample, this clonotype was seen many times. The chain uses TRBV27 and TRBJ2-3; TRBD2 matches 8 bases. The CDR3 spans 15 residues. Trimming at V came to 2 bases and at J to 4 bases, leaving 5 bases not matched to a gene. Germline lookup yields CDR1 MNHEY and CDR2 SMNVEV (reference sequence). DNA for the CDR3: TGTGCCAGCAGTTTACCGGGGGGGCTAGCAGATACGCAGTATTTT. Translated: CASSLPGGLADTQYF.

The J gene is TRBJ2-1, the V gene TRBV10-3; 12 bases are a match to TRBD2. V gave up 0 bases and J gave up 1 base; unmatched junction bases: 4. The CDR3 sequence is 18 residues long. The germline V gene encodes CDR1 ENHRY and CDR2 SYGVKD. The CDR3 spells CAISESRTSGDSYNEQFF. DNA of the CDR3: TGTGCCATCAGTGAGTCGAGGACTAGCGGGGATTCCTACAATGAGCAGTTCTTC.

This sequence joins TRBV7-8 and TRBJ1-3; tentatively, D is TRBD1 (6 bases). There are 15 residues in the CDR3. Trimming took off 2 bases at V and 3 bases at J, with 11 bases between the two ends. From germline, CDR1 is SGHVS and CDR2 FQNEAQ. CDR3 region: CASSLRQDYGNTIYF. The CDR3 DNA sequence: TGTGCCAGCAGCTTAAGACAGGATTATGGAAACACCATATATTTT.

The chain recombines TRBV6-5 with TRBJ1-5; a weak D match, TRBD1 (5 bases). V was clipped by 6 bases and J by 10 bases, with 16 bases between them. This CDR3 comprises 13 residues. Looked up from germline, CDR1 is MNHEY and CDR2 is SVGAGI. CDR3 sequence reads: CASRDISQGPQHF. As DNA, the CDR3 is TGTGCCAGCAGAGACATCAGTCAGGGTCCCCAGCATTTT.

The chain has TRBV20-1 and TRBJ1-1, with D hard to call. The germline V gene has CDR1 DFQATT and CDR2 SNEGSKA (reference sequence). The CDR3 is made up of 13 amino acids. Deletions cut 3 bases from V and 1 base from J, with 9 bases between. The CDR3 reads CSASRPGNTEAFF. CDR3 nucleotides: TGCAGTGCTAGTCGCCCGGGGAACACTGAAGCTTTCTTT.

The chain links TRBV7-2 to TRBJ2-7; tentative D call: TRBD2 (6 bases). CDR1 is SGHTA, CDR2 FQGNSA, per germline. V shed 11 bases and J shed 6 bases, with 20 bases lying between them. The CDR3 runs 13 residues. The CDR3 region is CARDRGGSVEQYV. As DNA, the CDR3 is TGTGCCCGTGACCGGGGAGGATCGGTCGAGCAGTACGTC.

This clonotype was picked up many times. The chain joins TRBV28 to TRBJ1-1; D is undetermined. The CDR3 runs to 15 residues. CDR1 MDHEN and CDR2 SYDVKM come from the germline V gene. The V and J ends lost 3 bases and 0 bases respectively, with 11 bases between them. The CDR3, as DNA: TGTGCCAGCAGTTTGCTGACACGGATGAACACTGAAGCTTTCTTT. Its translation is CASSLLTRMNTEAFF.

J is TRBJ1-2 and V is TRBV9, with no clear D. This CDR3 comprises 15 residues. The V end lost 0 bases, the J end lost 4 bases, and 13 bases lay between the germline ends. The germline gives CDR1 SGDLS, CDR2 YYNGEE. In DNA, the CDR3 is TGTGCCAGCAGCGTAGGACGTCGGGGATTCTATGGCTACACCTTC. As protein: CASSVGRRGFYGYTF.

At least ten counts were recorded for this clonotype. The chain uses TRBV5-1 and TRBJ2-1; maybe TRBD1 (5 bases). V lost 3 bases and J lost 5, with 18 bases in between. CDR1 SGHRS and CDR2 YFSETQ come from the germline V gene. The CDR3 sequence is 16 residues long. CDR3 loop: CASSYPPWTTDNEQFF. The DNA for the CDR3 is TGCGCCAGCAGCTACCCCCCGTGGACAACCGACAATGAGCAGTTCTTC.

This clonotype turned up a few times. The chain couples TRBV9 to TRBJ1-3; D is unresolved. Deletions cut 3 bases from V and 3 bases from J, with 7 bases between. Germline V gene data show CDR1 as SGDLS and CDR2 as YYNGEE. This CDR3 region has 13 residues. The DNA for the CDR3 is TGTGCCAGCAGCGGCGGTAATGGAAACACCATATATTTT. Protein product: CASSGGNGNTIYF.

The sample holds a few counts of this clonotype. The genes are TRBV20-1 and TRBJ1-2; possible D gene TRBD1, 6 bases. The CDR3 runs to 11 residues. Germline assignment: CDR1 DFQATT and CDR2 SNEGSKA (reference sequence). The CDR3 reads CSGTRNYGYTF. In DNA form, the CDR3 reads TGCAGCGGGACACGGAACTATGGCTACACCTTC.

V and J are TRBV12-3 or TRBV12-4 and TRBJ2-7, with D possibly being TRBD2 (5 bases). This CDR3 has 15 residues. The V gene lost 6 bases and the J gene lost 0 bases, with 15 bases spanning the gap. As DNA, the CDR3 is TGTGCCAGCAGCCCGGGTGGAGGACTCTCCTACGAGCAGTACGTC. The encoded protein is CASSPGGGLSYEQYV.

This clonotype was detected many times. The J gene is TRBJ1-1, the V gene TRBV7-9, with a weak D call TRBD1 (5 bases). Germline-derived CDR1 and CDR2 are SEHNR and FQNEAQ (reference sequence). This CDR3 contains 14 residues. The V and J ends lost 3 bases and 5 bases respectively, with 13 bases between them. The CDR3 sequence is CASSFSYGGTEAFF. DNA of the CDR3: TGTGCCAGCAGCTTTTCCTACGGGGGGACTGAAGCTTTCTTT.

This clonotype has ten or more counts. The chain links TRBV7-2 to TRBJ2-1; D gene ambiguous. V lost 6 bases and J 4 bases, leaving 7 bases between the germline ends. Germline CDR1 SGHTA, CDR2 FQGNSA. The CDR3 has 12 residues. The CDR3 is CASSLGYNEQFF. The CDR3 DNA reads as TGTGCCAGCAGTCTTGGGTACAATGAGCAGTTCTTC.

This clonotype was found many times. The chain combines TRBV12-3 or TRBV12-4 with TRBJ1-1; weak D call: TRBD1 (5 bases). The CDR3 loop spans 13 amino acids. The V end lost 4 bases, the J end lost 6 bases, and 12 bases lay between the germline ends. The CDR3 bases are TGTGCCAGCAGTTCCCTCGGGGCCCCTGAAGCTTTCTTT. This encodes CASSSLGAPEAFF.

This clonotype was seen many times. This chain joins TRBV7-8 and TRBJ1-5; D not certain. Trimming took 2 bases from V and 1 from J, leaving 12 bases between them. Germline lookup yields CDR1 SGHVS and CDR2 FQNEAQ. This CDR3 contains 16 residues. CDR3 residues: CASSLSRARSNQPQHF. The DNA of the CDR3 is TGTGCCAGCAGCTTATCCCGGGCTAGGAGCAATCAGCCCCAGCATTTT.

A remark on this clonotype: One end of the junction fails to match germline, which may point to a read error. The CDR3 nucleotides are TGTGCCAGCAGTTACGAGGCCGGTAATTCACCCCACCACTTT. Amino acid sequence: CASSYEAGNSPHHF. The chain employs TRBV6-5 and TRBJ1-6; no clear D. The CDR3 consists of 14 residues. CDR1 and CDR2 (germline): MNHEY, SVGAGI.

This clonotype has a count of ten or more. The chain employs TRBV6-2 or TRBV6-3 and TRBJ2-7; D might be TRBD2 (6 bases). The CDR3 is 11 amino acids. Germline-derived CDR1 and CDR2 are MNHEY and SVGEGT. V dropped 9 bases and J dropped 6 bases, with 12 bases sitting between them. The CDR3 DNA is TGTGCCAGGAGGACGGAGGGCGAGCAGTACGTC. Amino acids: CARRTEGEQYV.

The gene calls are TRBV6-2 or TRBV6-3 and TRBJ2-7; 8 nucleotides line up with TRBD2. CDR1 and CDR2 (germline): MNHEY, SVGEGT. The CDR3 covers 14 residues. J lost 6 bases, V lost 2 bases, and 6 bases had no gene match. The CDR3 DNA reads TGTGCCAGCAGTTACCCGGGACTAGTCACCGAGCAGTACTTC. This sequence encodes CASSYPGLVTEQYF.

The chain carries TRBV2 and TRBJ1-6; a possible D gene is TRBD1 (5 bases). This CDR3 region has 14 residues. Germline-derived CDR1 and CDR2 are SNHLY and FYNNEI. The V end lost 10 bases, the J end lost 8 bases, and 18 bases lay between the germline ends. CDR3 nucleotides: TGTGCCACCACGGGGGAGGGAGGATATTCACCCCTCCACTTT. Its protein is CATTGEGGYSPLHF. The whole variable domain, filled in from reference TRBV2 and TRBJ1-6, reads EPEVTQTPSHQVTQMGQEVILRCVPISNHLYFYWYRQILGQKVEFLVSFYNNEISEKSEIFDDQFSVERPDGSNFTLKIRSTKLEDSAMYFCATTGEGGYSPLHFGNGTRLTVT.

This clonotype was detected many times. The chain joins TRBV6-4 to TRBJ2-2; TRBD1 matches at 11 bases. V dropped 8 bases and J dropped 3; count of bases not matched to a gene: 2. Germline V CDR1 and CDR2: MRHNA, SNTAGT. This CDR3 comprises 14 residues. CDR3 sequence reads: CASGQGAYTGELFF. Written as DNA, the CDR3 is TGTGCCAGCGGACAGGGGGCATACACCGGGGAGCTGTTTTTT.

This sequence joins TRBV6-2 or TRBV6-3 and TRBJ1-2; D ambiguous. The CDR3 runs 12 residues. The V end was cut by 4 bases, the J end by 4 bases, with 7 bases between. From germline, CDR1 is MNHEY and CDR2 SVGEGT. Here the CDR3 reads CASSFRSYGYTF. CDR3 coding DNA: TGTGCCAGCAGTTTTCGGAGCTATGGCTACACCTTC.

This clonotype was observed at least ten times. The chain combines TRBV28 with TRBJ1-1; no clear D gene. Trimming took 3 bases from V and 1 from J, leaving 12 bases between them. CDR3 size: 15 residues. The germline V gene has CDR1 MDHEN and CDR2 SYDVKM. In DNA form, the CDR3 reads TGTGCCAGCAGTTTTACTGGATTTCCGAACACTGAAGCTTTCTTT. Protein: CASSFTGFPNTEAFF.

This clonotype was detected a few times. The chain carries TRBV29-1 and TRBJ2-5; D not resolved. Germline loops: CDR1 SQVTM, CDR2 ANQGSEA. Trimming left V 3 bases short and J 1 base short, with 6 bases between. This CDR3 is 12 amino acids long. CDR3 sequence reads: CSVDSSQETQYF. CDR3 nucleotides: TGCAGCGTTGACTCGAGCCAAGAGACCCAGTACTTC.

This clonotype came up a few times. The chain employs TRBV29-1 and TRBJ1-2; D call uncertain. V dropped 6 bases and J dropped 3 bases, with 8 bases sitting between them. Per germline, CDR1 SQVTM and CDR2 ANQGSEA. This CDR3 spans 11 amino acids. CDR3 in amino acids: CSVRADYGYTF. As DNA, the CDR3 is TGCAGCGTGAGGGCCGACTATGGCTACACCTTC.